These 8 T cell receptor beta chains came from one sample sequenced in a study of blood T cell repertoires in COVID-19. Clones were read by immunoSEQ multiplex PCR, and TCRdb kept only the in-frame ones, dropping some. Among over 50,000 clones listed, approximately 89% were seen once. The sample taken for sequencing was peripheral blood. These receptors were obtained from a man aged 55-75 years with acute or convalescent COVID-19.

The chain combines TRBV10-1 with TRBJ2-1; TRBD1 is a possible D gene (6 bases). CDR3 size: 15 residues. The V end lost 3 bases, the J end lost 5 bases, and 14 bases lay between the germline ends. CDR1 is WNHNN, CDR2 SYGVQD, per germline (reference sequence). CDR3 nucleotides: TGCGCCAGCAGTGACCAGGGGCTGGGGGACAATGAGCAGTTCTTC. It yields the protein CASSDQGLGDNEQFF.

In DNA, the CDR3 is TGTGCCAGCAGCCAAGACCGTCGGACTTCCTATGGCTACACCTTC. It codes for CASSQDRRTSYGYTF. The chain combines TRBV3-1 (or the pseudogene TRBV3-2) with TRBJ1-2, with D hard to call. V lost 0 bases to trimming and J lost 4 bases, with 12 bases between them. CDR1 and CDR2 from the germline V gene are LGHDT and YNNKEL (reference sequence). The CDR3 loop spans 15 amino acids.

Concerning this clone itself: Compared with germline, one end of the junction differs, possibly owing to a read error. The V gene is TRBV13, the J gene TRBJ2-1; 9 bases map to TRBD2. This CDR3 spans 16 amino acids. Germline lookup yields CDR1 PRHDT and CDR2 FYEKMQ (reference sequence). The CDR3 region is CASSPPGTSSSNEQFF. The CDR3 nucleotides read TGTGCCAGCAGCCCCCCCGGGACTAGCTCCTCCAATGAGCAGTTCTTC.

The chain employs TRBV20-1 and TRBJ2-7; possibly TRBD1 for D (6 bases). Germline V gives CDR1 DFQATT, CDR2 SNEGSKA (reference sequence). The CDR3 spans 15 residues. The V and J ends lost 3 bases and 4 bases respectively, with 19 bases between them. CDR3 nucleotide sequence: TGCAGTGCTAGTTCGTACGGACAGAGCAGTTACGAGCAGTACTTC. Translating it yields CSASSYGQSSYEQYF.

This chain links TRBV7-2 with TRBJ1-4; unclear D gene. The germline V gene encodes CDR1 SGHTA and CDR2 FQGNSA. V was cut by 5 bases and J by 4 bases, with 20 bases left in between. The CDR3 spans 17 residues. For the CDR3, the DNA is TGTGCCAGCAGCCCCCCAGGAGGGTTGTTATTTAATGAAAAACTGTTTTTT. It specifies CASSPPGGLLFNEKLFF.

This chain's CDR3 is CSALAEELFF. In nucleotides, the CDR3 is TGCAGCGCCCTGGCGGAGGAACTGTTTTTT. The V call is TRBV29-1, the J call TRBJ1-4; D is ambiguous. CDR3 length equals 10 residues. The ends were cut back, 7 bases at V and 12 bases at J, with 12 bases in the middle. Germline loops: CDR1 SQVTM, CDR2 ANQGSEA.

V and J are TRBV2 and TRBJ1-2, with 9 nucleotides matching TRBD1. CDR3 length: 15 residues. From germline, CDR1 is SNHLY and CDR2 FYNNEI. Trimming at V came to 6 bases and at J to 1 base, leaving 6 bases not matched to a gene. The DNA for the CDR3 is TGTGCCAGCAGGAGGACAGGGGCGAGTAACTATGGCTACACCTTC. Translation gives CASRRTGASNYGYTF.

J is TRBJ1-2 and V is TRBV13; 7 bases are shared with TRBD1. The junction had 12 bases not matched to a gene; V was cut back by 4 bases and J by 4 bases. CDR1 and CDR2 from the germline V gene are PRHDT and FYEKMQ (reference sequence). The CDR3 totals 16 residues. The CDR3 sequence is CASSSSTGEGGYGYTF. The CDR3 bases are TGTGCCAGCAGCTCCTCTACAGGGGAAGGAGGCTATGGCTACACCTTC.